This T cell receptor beta chain is from a study of cytomegalovirus exposure and HLA in healthy donors. Study information: Just over 80% of several hundred genotyped donors fell in the Caucasian-associated ancestry cluster. Findings of the study overall: For cytomegalovirus status, the classifier reportedly gave diagnoses with high specificity and sensitivity. In a later analysis, at a false discovery rate of 0.05, 15,000 to 20,000 TCR beta sequences were associated with HLA alleles. Some highly shared sequence variants likely arose as a pipeline artifact.

This clone was seen a few times. Its target is not known. Primers for the PCR totalled 60 Vbeta and 13 Jbeta. TCRdb keeps only in-frame clones here, not all; method: immunoSEQ multiplex PCR. Of 100,000 to 150,000 clones in the sample, approximately 78% were seen once. The CDR3 contains 16 residues. The V gene's germline CDR1 is SGHNT and CDR2 YYREEE (reference sequence). The V segment lost 0 bases and the J segment 2 bases; nucleotides outside the gene matches: 1. The specimen sequenced was PBMCs. The V and J genes are TRBV5-4 and TRBJ2-5; TRBD2 aligns across 13 bases. The source of this sequence is a human donor in good health. CDR3 amino acids: CASSLGLAGGQETQYF. For the CDR3, the DNA is TGTGCCAGCAGCTTGGGACTAGCGGGAGGACAAGAGACCCAGTACTTC.